Included here is one TCR beta chain sequence, with context. The sample belongs to a study of T cells after yellow fever vaccination. Study information: Fractions low in cell number were prepared with SMART-Seq v4 Ultra Low Input.

TCRdb re-derived calls from the 5' RACE reads in MiXCR, one entry per CDR3 protein. The sample holds 250,000 to 350,000 distinct CDR3 sequences; around 7% are singletons and the top ten take over 15%. Material: PBMCs, obtained approximately 40 days after the first yellow fever vaccination. This TCR came from a man between 18 and 29 years old who received the YFV17D yellow fever vaccine.

CDR3 loop: CASSQSLSSYNEQFF. DNA for the CDR3: TGTGCCAGCAGCCAAAGCCTTAGCTCCTACAATGAGCAGTTCTTC. This chain joins TRBV5-5 and TRBJ2-1; D is ambiguous. CDR1 is SGHKS, CDR2 YYEKEE, per germline (reference sequence). The CDR3 spans 15 residues. V was clipped by 4 bases and J by 0 bases, with 11 bases between them.